A single sample is the source of the 15 T cell receptor beta chains below, sequenced in a study of blood T cells in healthy people across ages. Using a J-beta primer mix together with a sample-barcoded 5' primer, a second PCR was run for about 6 to 11 cycles. TCRdb analysed the 5' RACE reads with MiXCR anew, one entry per CDR3 protein. The table records under 950,000 distinct CDR3 sequences, around a fifth of them present only once. Sequencing used blood. The receptors shown here come from a man between 65 and 80 years old in good health.

This clonotype was seen only a few times. The chain combines TRBV24-1 with TRBJ2-1, with TRBD1 identical over 9 bases. V was pared by 1 base and J by 7 bases, with 4 bases of the junction left unmatched. The CDR3 extends over 15 amino acids. CDR1 is KGHDR and CDR2 is SFDVKD in the germline V gene. This chain's CDR3 is CATSDFGTGRNEQFF. CDR3 DNA: TGTGCCACCAGTGATTTTGGGACAGGGCGGAATGAGCAGTTCTTC.

The chain is built from TRBV7-9 and TRBJ2-1; D is uncertain. CDR3 length equals 13 residues. Per the germline V gene, CDR1 is SEHNR and CDR2 is FQNEAQ (reference sequence). Trimming stripped 3 bases from V and 10 bases from J, with 13 bases between. CDR3 loop: CASSLSERREQFF. The CDR3 DNA reads as TGTGCCAGCAGCTTGTCGGAGCGCAGGGAGCAGTTCTTC. The full variable domain, its missing parts supplied by reference TRBV7-9 and TRBJ2-1, is DTGVSQNPRHKITKRGQNVTFRCDPISEHNRLYWYRQTLGQGPEFLTYFQNEAQLEKSRLLSDRFSAERPKGSFSTLEIQRTEQGDSAMYLCASSLSERREQFFGPGTRLTVL.

The chain employs TRBV10-2 and TRBJ2-3; 7 bases are shared with TRBD2. Germline loops: CDR1 WSHSY, CDR2 SAAADI. This CDR3 contains 14 residues. V gave up 6 bases and J gave up 2 bases; unmatched junction bases: 5. CDR3 in amino acids: CASRLAPNTDTQYF. CDR3 nucleotides: TGCGCCAGCAGACTAGCGCCGAACACAGATACGCAGTATTTT.

In its sample, this clonotype was seen a few times. The chain combines TRBV12-3 or TRBV12-4 with TRBJ1-4, with TRBD1 matching over 7 bases. The CDR3 length is 15 residues. Unmatched junction bases numbered 4, after V lost 6 bases and J lost 0 bases. CDR3 amino acids: CASRLGQATNEKLFF. CDR3 coding DNA: TGTGCCAGCAGACTCGGACAGGCAACTAATGAAAAACTGTTTTTT.

In nucleotides, the CDR3 is TGCGCCAGCAGCTTGACAGGGTATACAACTAATGAAAAACTGTTTTTT. Translation gives CASSLTGYTTNEKLFF. The genes are TRBV5-1 and TRBJ1-4, with a possible D match to TRBD1 (6 bases). The CDR3 spans 16 residues. Trimming took off 1 base at V and 0 bases at J, with 10 bases between the two ends. Germline-derived CDR1 and CDR2 are SGHRS and YFSETQ.

This clonotype has just a few counts. Here the CDR3 reads CASSSPGGQIYGYTF. The CDR3 DNA reads as TGTGCCAGCAGCTCCCCAGGGGGCCAGATCTATGGCTACACCTTC. The J gene is TRBJ1-2, the V gene TRBV6-5, with 8 nucleotides matching TRBD1. The CDR3 runs 15 residues. CDR1 MNHEY and CDR2 SVGAGI come from the germline V gene. V shed 6 bases and J 4 bases; nucleotides not matched to a gene: 10.

The chain couples TRBV5-1 to TRBJ2-3, with a possible D match to TRBD2 (5 bases). The CDR3 spans 13 residues. V was cut by 3 bases and J by 6 bases, with 11 bases left in between. Per germline, CDR1 SGHRS and CDR2 YFSETQ. In DNA form, the CDR3 reads TGCGCCAGCAGCTCCGGACTTTTCGATACGCAGTATTTT. Translation: CASSSGLFDTQYF. The full variable domain, rest sourced from reference TRBV5-1 and TRBJ2-3, is KAGVTQTPRYLIKTRGQQVTLSCSPISGHRSVSWYQQTPGQGLQFLFEYFSETQRNKGNFPGRFSGRQFSNSRSEMNVSTLELGDSALYLCASSSGLFDTQYFGPGTRLTVL.

This clonotype was picked up a small number of times. The gene calls are TRBV11-2 and TRBJ2-2; D could derive from TRBD1 or TRBD2 (5 bases each). CDR3 length: 17 amino acids. V was shortened by 0 bases and J by 4 bases, with 15 bases between the two germline ends. Germline CDR1 is SGHAT and CDR2 is FQNNGV. The CDR3 DNA follows: TGTGCCAGCAGCTTAGATCTAAGCAGGGCGGGCACCGGGGAGCTGTTTTTT. It encodes CASSLDLSRAGTGELFF.

On this clonotype: One junction end disagrees with the germline gene, perhaps due to a read error. The rearrangement links TRBV28 to TRBJ2-5; tentatively, D is TRBD1 or TRBD2 (5 bases each). The CDR3 sequence is 15 residues long. Per the germline V gene, CDR1 is MDHEN and CDR2 is SYDVKM. The CDR3 nucleotides read TGTGCCAGCAGGTGGGACGCAGGTAGAGGGAGCGAGCAGTGCTTC. Its protein is CASRWDAGRGSEQCF.

The sample holds a few counts of this clonotype. V gene TRBV12-5 combines with J gene TRBJ2-3; D gene uncertain. The V gene lost 2 bases and the J gene lost 2 bases, with 2 bases spanning the gap. Germline CDR1 and CDR2: LGHNT and FRNRAP. CDR3 length: 12 amino acids. Here the CDR3 reads CASGLITDTQYF. The CDR3 DNA reads as TGTGCTAGTGGTTTGATCACAGATACGCAGTATTTT.

This clonotype was observed a handful of times. The V and J genes are TRBV20-1 and TRBJ1-2, with D maybe TRBD1 (6 bases). Germline CDR1 reads DFQATT; CDR2 reads SNEGSKA (reference sequence). The CDR3 has 17 amino acids. Trimming cost V 0 bases and J 2 bases, with 19 bases left between them. CDR3 sequence (DNA): TGCAGTGCTAGAGACTTCCCAGGGGAGGCTTCCAACTATGGCTACACCTTC. It encodes CSARDFPGEASNYGYTF.

A few counts support this clonotype. This chain connects TRBV12-3 or TRBV12-4 to TRBJ1-2, with a tentative D call TRBD1 (5 bases). V was cut by 5 bases and J by 5 bases, with 18 bases left in between. The CDR3 totals 15 residues. CDR3 nucleotides: TGTGCCAGCAGTCTCTCCCCGGGACGGTCTTATGGCTACACCTTC. It translates to CASSLSPGRSYGYTF.

The V call is TRBV2, the J call TRBJ1-2, with TRBD1 matching 9 bases. This CDR3 is 15 amino acids long. Germline values: CDR1 SNHLY, CDR2 FYNNEI. V trimming: 3 bases; J trimming: 4 bases; junction bases outside the gene matches: 6. The chain's CDR3 is CASSERTGVGYGYTF. The CDR3 DNA reads as TGTGCCAGCAGTGAGAGGACAGGGGTCGGCTATGGCTACACCTTC.

The chain uses TRBV24-1 and TRBJ1-2; perhaps TRBD1 as D (6 bases). The CDR3 extends over 14 amino acids. V lost 4 bases, J lost 2 bases, and 10 bases lay in between. CDR1 KGHDR and CDR2 SFDVKD come from the germline V gene. The CDR3 coding sequence is TGTGCCACCAGTGAGACGGACAGCAACTATGGCTACACCTTC. Translating it yields CATSETDSNYGYTF.

The J gene is TRBJ1-2, the V gene TRBV6-2 or TRBV6-3; D unclear. This CDR3 comprises 14 residues. Germline V gene sequence: CDR1 MNHEY, CDR2 SVGEGT. Trimming pared 0 bases from V and 7 bases from J, leaving 12 bases between. The CDR3 loop is CASSYSAGIGGYTF. The CDR3 DNA reads TGTGCCAGCAGTTACTCGGCAGGAATCGGTGGCTACACCTTC.